This T cell receptor (beta chain) emerged from a study of OX40 agonist ivuxolimab in advanced cancers. The wider study: At doses from 0.01 to 10 mg/kg, patients were given intravenous ivuxolimab every 2 weeks. Prior therapy, whether anti-PD-1, anti-PD-L1 or anti-CTLA-4, was allowed, and about 39% had some. Study observations and caveats: Partial responders at 0.1-3.0 mg/kg had among the lowest clonal expansion. Not determined was the antigen specificity of the expanded peripheral T cells.

Trimming cost V 5 bases and J 9 bases, with 19 bases left between them. Germline assignment: CDR1 SGHTA and CDR2 FQGNSA. The CDR3 runs 14 residues. TCRdb's table, derived via immunoSEQ multiplex PCR, lists solely in-frame clones and lacks some. The sample lists 70,000 or so clones, under 90% occurring once. This clone was detected only once. As yet, its antigen is unknown. Sequencing was performed on CD4+ or CD8+ T cells sorted from blood, taken in a trial of the OX40 agonist ivuxolimab. This TCR came from an adult with an advanced solid tumor such as melanoma, head and neck, liver or kidney cancer. This chain links TRBV7-2 with TRBJ1-2; maybe TRBD1 (6 bases). For the CDR3, the DNA is TGTGCCAGCAGCCCCCTACAGGGCAGTCTACGCTACACCTTC. Translation: CASSPLQGSLRYTF.